This passage covers 5 T cell receptor beta chains from one sample sequenced in a study of T cells after yellow fever vaccination. TCRdb recomputed calls from the 5' RACE reads with MiXCR, one row per CDR3 protein. This sample carries about 340,000 distinct CDR3 sequences, around 12% of them seen once, and the ten largest clones take 3.2%. The sequencing used CD4+ T cells sorted from PBMCs, collected 15 days after the yellow fever booster vaccination. These receptors were taken from a man between 18 and 35 years old who received the YFV17D yellow fever vaccine.

The chain carries TRBV7-2 and TRBJ2-1; the D is unclear. Trimming cost V 3 bases and J 4 bases, with 7 bases left between them. The germline V gene encodes CDR1 SGHTA and CDR2 FQGNSA. The CDR3 extends over 13 amino acids. The CDR3 region has the DNA TGTGCCAGCAGCTTTCAGAAGTACAATGAGCAGTTCTTC. Translating it yields CASSFQKYNEQFF.

This clonotype was recorded many times. The chain links TRBV20-1 to TRBJ1-1; 8 bases align to TRBD1. Trimming removed 6 bases from V and 6 bases from J; junction bases left unmatched: 6. Germline CDR1 DFQATT, CDR2 SNEGSKA (reference sequence). This CDR3 comprises 12 residues. The CDR3 protein is CSAPGQGAEAFF. The CDR3 coding sequence is TGCAGTGCCCCCGGACAGGGAGCTGAAGCTTTCTTT.

The CDR3 reads CASSQDDGDGYTF. CDR3 sequence (DNA): TGTGCCAGCAGCCAAGATGATGGGGACGGCTACACCTTC. This chain connects TRBV4-2 to TRBJ1-2; a weak D match, TRBD1 (5 bases). The CDR3 runs to 13 residues. Germline CDR1 reads LGHNA; CDR2 reads YNFKEQ. V lost 0 bases to trimming and J lost 8 bases, with 10 bases between them.

The chain combines TRBV4-3 with TRBJ1-2; unclear D gene. The CDR3 covers 15 residues. Trimming took off 1 base at V and 2 bases at J, with 11 bases between the two ends. Looked up from germline, CDR1 is LGHNA and CDR2 is YSLEER. The CDR3 reads CASSQGHDRNYGYTF. For the CDR3, the DNA is TGCGCCAGCAGCCAAGGCCACGATCGGAACTATGGCTACACCTTC.

This clonotype appeared a few times. The chain is built from TRBV15 and TRBJ2-5; 8 bases fit TRBD1. The CDR3 has 15 amino acids. The ends lost 5 bases at V and 4 bases at J; junction bases unmatched: 9. Per the germline V gene, CDR1 is LNHNV and CDR2 is YYDKDF (reference sequence). CDR3 region: CATSVGGQGGETQYF. The CDR3 DNA is TGTGCCACCAGCGTGGGAGGACAGGGAGGAGAGACCCAGTACTTC.